Each of the 18 T cell receptor beta chains below was sequenced from the same sample in a study of vaccination effects on CD4 cells after COVID-19. Which antigens these TCRs recognize remains unknown. Repertoires were generated with immunoSEQ multiplex PCR, while TCRdb's copy carries only in-frame clones and drops some. The data hold 60,000 to 70,000 clones, with around 81% observed a single time. Prior to sequencing, the ViraFEST assay stimulated PBMC with viral peptide pools, which expanded the antigen-specific CD4+ T cells. The culture ran for less than 12 days, and then CD4+ T cells were isolated. Sequences were derived from CD4+ T cells from PBMCs cultured with HCoV-229E spike peptides, sampled before COVID-19 vaccination. The receptors were gathered from a human donor who received a COVID-19 vaccine.

This chain connects TRBV2 to TRBJ1-2; D gene uncertain. Looked up from germline, CDR1 is SNHLY and CDR2 is FYNNEI. This CDR3 is built from 15 residues. V lost 5 bases and J lost 1, with 14 bases in between. CDR3: CASSPPRDFNYGYTF. The CDR3 nucleotides are TGTGCCAGCAGTCCCCCGAGGGATTTTAACTATGGCTACACCTTC.

This clone was recorded a few times. This sequence joins TRBV18 and TRBJ1-1; 7 nucleotides agree with TRBD1. CDR1 and CDR2 from the germline V gene are KGHSH and LQKENI. V lost 5 bases and J lost 7; bases outside the gene matches: 13. This CDR3 spans 15 amino acids. The CDR3: CASSSSPDRAYEAFF. The CDR3 DNA reads as TGTGCCAGCTCATCCTCACCCGACAGGGCCTATGAAGCTTTCTTT.

The chain recombines TRBV5-1 with TRBJ1-4; possibly TRBD1 for D (5 bases). The ends were cut back, 3 bases at V and 4 bases at J, with 10 bases in the middle. This CDR3 is built from 14 residues. Per germline, CDR1 SGHRS and CDR2 YFSETQ. The CDR3 nucleotides are TGCGCCAGCAGCTATGGGGACGGTAATGAAAAACTGTTTTTT. Its protein product is CASSYGDGNEKLFF. Complete variable domain (other parts from reference TRBV5-1 and TRBJ1-4): KAGVTQTPRYLIKTRGQQVTLSCSPISGHRSVSWYQQTPGQGLQFLFEYFSETQRNKGNFPGRFSGRQFSNSRSEMNVSTLELGDSALYLCASSYGDGNEKLFFGSGTQLSVL.

The V gene is TRBV25-1, the J gene TRBJ2-7; D unresolved. Germline lookup yields CDR1 MGHDK and CDR2 SYGVNS. This CDR3 contains 15 residues. V was shortened by 1 base and J by 5 bases, with 15 bases between the two germline ends. This chain's CDR3 is CASSECIVSWDEQYV. For the CDR3, the DNA is TGTGCCAGCAGTGAATGTATAGTTAGTTGGGACGAGCAGTACGTC.

The rearrangement joins TRBV7-2 to TRBJ2-3; D not resolved. The germline V and J ends were trimmed by 5 bases and 6 bases, with 6 bases remaining between them. The CDR3 runs to 11 residues. Germline CDR1 SGHTA, CDR2 FQGNSA. The CDR3 nucleotides read TGTGCCAGCAGCATCATGGATACGCAGTATTTT. Residues: CASSIMDTQYF.

The chain is built from TRBV13 and TRBJ1-2, with D uncertain. V was shortened by 5 bases and J by 5 bases, with 12 bases between the two germline ends. The CDR3 consists of 13 residues. Germline CDR1 reads PRHDT; CDR2 reads FYEKMQ (reference sequence). Written as DNA, the CDR3 is TGTGCCAGCAGCCAAAGTTCACGGTATGGCTACACCTTC. It specifies CASSQSSRYGYTF.

The gene calls are TRBV3-1 (or the pseudogene TRBV3-2) and TRBJ2-3, with a weak D call TRBD2 (6 bases). The germline gives CDR1 LGHDT, CDR2 YNNKEL (reference sequence). V was clipped by 5 bases and J by 3 bases, with 12 bases between them. The CDR3 sequence is 14 residues long. The chain's CDR3 is CASSVRLGTDTQYF. The CDR3 DNA is TGTGCCAGCAGCGTACGACTAGGTACAGATACGCAGTATTTT.

This sequence joins TRBV6-5 and TRBJ1-5; D is unclear. Trimming removed 2 bases from V and 3 bases from J, with 5 bases in between. Looked up from germline, CDR1 is MNHEY and CDR2 is SVGAGI. The length of the CDR3 is 13 residues. In nucleotides, the CDR3 is TGTGCCAGCAGTTACAGGATCAATCAGCCCCAGCATTTT. Its protein product is CASSYRINQPQHF.

The V and J genes are TRBV5-6 and TRBJ2-2, with D possibly being TRBD2 (6 bases). The CDR3 spans 17 residues. V was trimmed by 2 bases and J by 5 bases, leaving 19 bases between them. The germline V gene encodes CDR1 SGHDT and CDR2 YYEEEE. The CDR3 region is CASSFFGIRGTTGELFF. The CDR3 coding sequence is TGTGCCAGCAGCTTTTTTGGGATTCGGGGGACGACCGGGGAGCTGTTTTTT.

J is TRBJ2-5 and V is TRBV5-1, with TRBD1 identical over 8 bases. The CDR3 is made up of 13 amino acids. J gave up 5 bases and V 4 bases, and 4 bases lay outside the gene matches. CDR1 is SGHRS and CDR2 is YFSETQ in the germline V gene. CDR3 DNA sequence: TGCGCCAGCAGCATGACAGGGGACGAGACCCAGTACTTC. The encoded protein is CASSMTGDETQYF.

This chain connects TRBV5-1 to TRBJ1-4; tentative D call: TRBD1 (6 bases). The V and J ends lost 5 bases and 2 bases respectively, with 10 bases between them. This CDR3 region has 14 residues. From germline, CDR1 is SGHRS and CDR2 YFSETQ. The CDR3 loop reads CASRTGATNEKLFF. The CDR3, as DNA: TGCGCCAGCAGGACGGGGGCTACTAATGAAAAACTGTTTTTT.

This clone is a singleton in its sample. CDR3 sequence reads: CAWSVQLNQPQHF. The CDR3 DNA reads TGTGCCTGGAGTGTACAACTTAATCAGCCCCAGCATTTT. The gene calls are TRBV30 and TRBJ1-5; D is uncertain. The CDR3 is 13 amino acids. The V gene's germline CDR1 is GTSNPN and CDR2 SVGIG (reference sequence). Trimming took 0 bases from V and 4 from J, leaving 7 bases between them.

The chain links TRBV19 to TRBJ2-5, with a weak D call TRBD1 (5 bases). V was shortened by 1 base and J by 5 bases, with 14 bases between the two germline ends. From germline, CDR1 is LNHDA and CDR2 SQIVND (reference sequence). The CDR3 runs 15 residues. CDR3: CASSIGLAGWETQYF. In DNA, the CDR3 is TGTGCCAGTAGTATAGGGTTGGCAGGGTGGGAGACCCAGTACTTC.

The chain combines TRBV4-1 with TRBJ1-1; TRBD1 is a possible D gene (5 bases). From germline, CDR1 is MGHRA and CDR2 YSYEKL. The CDR3 runs to 16 residues. Trimming removed 1 base at V and 5 bases at J, with 17 bases between. This CDR3 reads CASSQGDGGVRTEAFF. In DNA form, the CDR3 reads TGCGCCAGCAGCCAAGGGGACGGGGGGGTGAGAACTGAAGCTTTCTTT.

The chain uses TRBV29-1 and TRBJ2-5, with D possibly TRBD2 on 6 matching bases. V lost 7 bases and J lost 1, with 19 bases in between. CDR3 length equals 15 residues. The germline CDR1 and CDR2 sequences are SQVTM and ANQGSEA. DNA for the CDR3: TGCAGCGGGACCCTGGGCGGGACCAGCCAAGAGACCCAGTACTTC. This codes for CSGTLGGTSQETQYF.

This chain links TRBV27 with TRBJ2-7; possible D gene TRBD1, 6 bases. In germline, CDR1 is MNHEY, CDR2 SMNVEV (reference sequence). This CDR3 comprises 14 residues. V lost 6 bases to trimming and J lost 3 bases, with 15 bases between them. CDR3 nucleotides: TGTGCCAGCAGAAGGACAGCTACGGTCTACGAGCAGTACGTC. The encoded protein is CASRRTATVYEQYV.

The chain combines TRBV29-1 with TRBJ1-5; maybe TRBD1 (5 bases). Germline assignment: CDR1 SQVTM and CDR2 ANQGSEA. The ends were cut back, 6 bases at V and 7 bases at J, with 13 bases in the middle. There are 12 residues in the CDR3. For the CDR3, the DNA is TGCAGCGTGGGAGGGACTGGACAGCCCCAGCATTTT. Translation gives CSVGGTGQPQHF.

This clone was found once. This chain connects TRBV25-1 to TRBJ2-4, with no clear D. Germline V gene lookup returns CDR1 MGHDK and CDR2 SYGVNS. The CDR3 is 13 amino acids. Trimming left V 3 bases short and J 8 bases short, with 11 bases between. This chain's CDR3 is CASSESPSDIQYF. CDR3 DNA: TGTGCCAGCAGTGAGAGCCCCTCGGACATTCAGTACTTC.